This T cell receptor beta chain was obtained from a study of T cells in Graves' hyperthyroidism and ophthalmopathy. The V and J ends lost 6 bases and 3 bases, in that order; junction bases with no gene match: 11. The V gene's germline CDR1 is MDHEN and CDR2 SYDVKM. CDR3 length equals 16 residues. In its sample, this clonotype was seen many times. TCR beta CDR3 regions were amplified from RNA. Initially, a first-round RT-PCR of the TCR CDR3 employed the HTBI primer set. TCRdb re-derived calls from the multiplex PCR reads in MiXCR, one entry per CDR3 protein. The sample lists hundreds of thousands of distinct CDR3 sequences; around 13% were seen once.

The chain joins TRBV28 to TRBJ2-1, with 7 bases fitting TRBD1. This TCR was recovered from a woman aged 35 to 49 with Graves' ophthalmopathy. Sequencing was done on a sample of blood. The CDR3 DNA sequence: TGTGCCAGCAGCATCCTGGGACAGCTAATCTACAATGAGCAGTTCTTC. Translation: CASSILGQLIYNEQFF. Drawing the rest from reference TRBV28 and TRBJ2-1, the complete variable domain is DVKVTQSSRYLVKRTGEKVFLECVQDMDHENMFWYRQDPGLGLRLIYFSYDVKMKEKGDIPEGYSVSREKKERFSLILESASTNQTSMYLCASSILGQLIYNEQFFGPGTRLTVL.